The clone carrying this T cell receptor (beta chain) was seen just once. The repertoire was sequenced with immunoSEQ multiplex PCR; TCRdb's copy has only in-frame clones and lacks some. The sample shows hundreds of thousands of clones, 87% of them seen only once. The sample belongs to a study of blood T cell repertoires in COVID-19. Study as a whole: In each case, the material was cDNA or gDNA derived from T cells, B-cell-depleted T cells, or PBMCs.

This CDR3 is 17 amino acids long. The germline CDR1 and CDR2 sequences are SGDLS and YYNGEE. After removal of 4 bases from V and 0 bases from J, the junction contained 7 bases not matched to a gene. Clinical histories supplied by participants themselves formed the basis of cohort assignment. The chain has TRBV9 and TRBJ2-1; 10 bases align to TRBD2. This TCR was sampled from a woman aged 25 to 39 with acute COVID-19. The sequenced sample consisted of PBMCs or T cells enriched from blood (not recorded which). The CDR3 coding sequence is TGTGCCAGCAGCCCAGGGACTAGCGTACCCTCCTACAATGAGCAGTTCTTC. Its translation is CASSPGTSVPSYNEQFF.